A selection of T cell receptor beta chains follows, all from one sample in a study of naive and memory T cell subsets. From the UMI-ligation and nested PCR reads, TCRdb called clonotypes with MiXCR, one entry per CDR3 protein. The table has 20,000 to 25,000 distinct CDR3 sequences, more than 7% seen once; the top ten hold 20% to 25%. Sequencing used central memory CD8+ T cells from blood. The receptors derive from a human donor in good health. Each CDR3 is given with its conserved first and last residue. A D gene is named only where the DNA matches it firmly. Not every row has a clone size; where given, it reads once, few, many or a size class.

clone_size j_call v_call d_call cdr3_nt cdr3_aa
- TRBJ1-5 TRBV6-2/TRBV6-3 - TGTGCCAGCAGCATTTCAGGGAGTGGCAATCAGCCCCAGCATTTT CASSISGSGNQPQHF
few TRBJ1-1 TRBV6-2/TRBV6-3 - TGTGCCAGCAAAACAGGTGGGAGCACTGAAGCTTTCTTT CASKTGGSTEAFF
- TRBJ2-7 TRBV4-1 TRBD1 TGCGCCAGCAGCCAGATTGGACAGGGGGACTACGAGCAGTACTTC CASSQIGQGDYEQYF
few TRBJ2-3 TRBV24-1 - TGTGCCACCAGTGGACCGGGACCGGGGAGCACAGATACGCAGTATTTT CATSGPGPGSTDTQYF
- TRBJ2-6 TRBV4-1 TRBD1 TGCGCCAGCAGCCAAGGTCCCGGGACAGGGATTGGGGCCAACGTCCTGACTTTC CASSQGPGTGIGANVLTF
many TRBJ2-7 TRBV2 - TGTGCCAGCACTACGACAGAGAACTCCTACGAGCAGTACTTC CASTTTENSYEQYF
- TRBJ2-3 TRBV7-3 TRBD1 TGTGCCAGCAGCCCCGGGACAGCGAGCACAGATACGCAGTATTTT CASSPGTASTDTQYF
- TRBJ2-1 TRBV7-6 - TGTGCCAGCAGCTTGGACCAGAGTTACAATGAGCAGTTCTTC CASSLDQSYNEQFF
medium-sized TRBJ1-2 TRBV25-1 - TGTGCCAGCAGCGGGCCGGGAGGGGCCTATGGCTACACCTTC CASSGPGGAYGYTF
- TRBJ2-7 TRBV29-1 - TGCAGCGTTGAAGATTCGTCTACAGGTTCCTACGAGCAGTACTTC CSVEDSSTGSYEQYF
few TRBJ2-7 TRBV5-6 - TGTGCCAGCAGCTTGGGGGACAACTCCTACGAGCAGTACTTC CASSLGDNSYEQYF
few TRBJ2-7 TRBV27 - TGTGCCAGCAGTTTACTAGGGGGCGAGCAGTACTTC CASSLLGGEQYF
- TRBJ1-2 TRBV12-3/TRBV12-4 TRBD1 TGTGCCAGCAGTTTAGCGGACAGGCCATTCTCTCCGGAGTATGGCTACACCTTC CASSLADRPFSPEYGYTF
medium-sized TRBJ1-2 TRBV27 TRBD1 TGTGCCAGCAGTCACGGGACAGAGAACTATGGCTACACCTTC CASSHGTENYGYTF
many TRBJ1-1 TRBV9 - TGTGCCAGCAGCGTAGGGCAGGTGGTCAAGAACACTGAAGCTTTCTTT CASSVGQVVKNTEAFF
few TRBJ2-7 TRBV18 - TGTGCCAGCTCACCACCGCAGGGCTACGAGCAGTACTTC CASSPPQGYEQYF
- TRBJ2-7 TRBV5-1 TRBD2 TGCGCCAGCAGCTTCGGGACTAGCGGAGCACGAGGTACCTACGAGCAGTACTTC CASSFGTSGARGTYEQYF
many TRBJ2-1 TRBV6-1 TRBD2 TGTGCCAGCAATCCACTAGCGGGAGAGGGTGACGATGAGCAGTTCTTC CASNPLAGEGDDEQFF
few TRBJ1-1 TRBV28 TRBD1 TGTGCCAGCAGTTTATGGGGCAGGGGGCGCGGAGCTTTCTTT CASSLWGRGRGAFF
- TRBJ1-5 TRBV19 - TGTGCCAGTAGTATTTCGTGGGCTGGTCAGCCCCAGCATTTT CASSISWAGQPQHF
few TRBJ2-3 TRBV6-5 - TGTGCCAGCAGTTACTCCTGGAACCCTAGCACAGATACGCAGTATTTT CASSYSWNPSTDTQYF
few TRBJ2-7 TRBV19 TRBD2 TGTGCCAGTAGTCCCCGGGGAGGGTCCTCCTACGAGCAGTACTTC CASSPRGGSSYEQYF
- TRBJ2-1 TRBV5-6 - TGTGCCAGCAGCTTGGAGGCAGGGGTCTACAATGAGCAGTTCTTC CASSLEAGVYNEQFF
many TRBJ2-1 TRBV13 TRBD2 TGTGCCAGCAGCTCCCCGGGACTAGCGACCTACAATGAGCAGTTCTTC CASSSPGLATYNEQFF
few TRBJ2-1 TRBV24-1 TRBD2 TGTGCCACCAGTGACTCGAGCGGGAGGGCCTACAATGAGCAGTTCTTC CATSDSSGRAYNEQFF
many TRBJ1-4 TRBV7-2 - TGTGCCAGCAGCTTAGCGGCCGGAAATTATGAAAAACTGTTTTTT CASSLAAGNYEKLFF
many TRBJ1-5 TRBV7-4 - TGTGCCAGCAGCCCCGGGTTTCCCAGGATGCAGCCCCAGCATTTT CASSPGFPRMQPQHF
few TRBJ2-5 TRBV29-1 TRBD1 TGCAGCGTTGAAAAGGACAGGGGAGAGACCCAGTACTTC CSVEKDRGETQYF
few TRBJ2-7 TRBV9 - TGTGCCAGCAGCCCTTCCCAGACGCCCTACGAGCAGTACTTC CASSPSQTPYEQYF
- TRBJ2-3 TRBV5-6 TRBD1 TGTGCCAGCAGCATAGGGACAGGGATCACAGATACGCAGTATTTT CASSIGTGITDTQYF
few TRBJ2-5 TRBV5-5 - TGTGCCAGCAGCTTGGATTCCCAAGAGACCCAGTACTTC CASSLDSQETQYF
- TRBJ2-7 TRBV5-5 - TGTGCCAGCAGCCCCCATATGGGGGTGGGTTACGAGCAGTACTTC CASSPHMGVGYEQYF
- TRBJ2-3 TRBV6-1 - TGTGCCAGCAGTGAGAGGGTAGAAGATACGCAGTATTTT CASSERVEDTQYF
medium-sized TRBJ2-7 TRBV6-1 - TGTGCCAGCAGTCAGGAGGACAGCATTTATCACGAGCAGTACTTC CASSQEDSIYHEQYF
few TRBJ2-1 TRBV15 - TGTGCCACATCGGGAGTGGGCTACAATGAGCAGTTCTTC CATSGVGYNEQFF
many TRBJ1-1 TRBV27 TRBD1 TGTGCCAGCAGTTTTCACAGGGGGAAGACTGAAGCTTTCTTT CASSFHRGKTEAFF
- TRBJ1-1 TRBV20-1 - TGCAGTGCTAGAGGGGACGTTGAGACTGAAGCTTTCTTT CSARGDVETEAFF
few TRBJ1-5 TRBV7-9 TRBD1 TGTGCCAGCAGTCAGACAGGGGGTAATCAGCCCCAGCATTTT CASSQTGGNQPQHF
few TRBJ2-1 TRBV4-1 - TGCGCCAGCAGCCCTCGCCGAAGCTCCTACAATGAGCAGTTCTTC CASSPRRSSYNEQFF
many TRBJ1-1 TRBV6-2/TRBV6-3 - TGTGCCAGCAGTTACTCGTCTAGTGACCCTAATGAAGGGAAAGCTTTCTTT CASSYSSSDPNEGKAFF
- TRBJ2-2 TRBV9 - TGTGCCAGCAGCCCAAAGAGAGAATCCGGGGAGCTGTTTTTT CASSPKRESGELFF
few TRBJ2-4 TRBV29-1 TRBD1 TGCAGCGTAACAGGGGTAGCCAAAAACATTCAGTACTTC CSVTGVAKNIQYF
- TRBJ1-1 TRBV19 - TGTGCCAGTAGTGTTGGACCTGAAGCTTTCTTT CASSVGPEAFF
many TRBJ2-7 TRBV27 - TGTGCCAGCAGTTTATTCCGTCAGGGAGCATACGAGCAGTACTTC CASSLFRQGAYEQYF
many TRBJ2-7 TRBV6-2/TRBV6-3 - TGTGCCAGCAGTCCCCCAGGGTCCCCATCTTACGAGCAGTACTTC CASSPPGSPSYEQYF
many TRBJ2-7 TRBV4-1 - TGCGCCAGCAGCCACAGGGGAGGGGACGAGCAGTACTTC CASSHRGGDEQYF
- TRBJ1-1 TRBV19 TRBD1 TGTGCCAGCACAGGGGACTGGGACACTGAAGCTTTCTTT CASTGDWDTEAFF
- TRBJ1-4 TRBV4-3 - TGCGCCAGCAGCCAAGATAGGCGCCGGGGTCAGGGAGAAAAACTGTTTTTT CASSQDRRRGQGEKLFF
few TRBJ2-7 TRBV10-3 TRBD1 TGTGCCATCAGTCTGGACAGGGTGTCCTCCTACGAGCAGTACTTC CAISLDRVSSYEQYF